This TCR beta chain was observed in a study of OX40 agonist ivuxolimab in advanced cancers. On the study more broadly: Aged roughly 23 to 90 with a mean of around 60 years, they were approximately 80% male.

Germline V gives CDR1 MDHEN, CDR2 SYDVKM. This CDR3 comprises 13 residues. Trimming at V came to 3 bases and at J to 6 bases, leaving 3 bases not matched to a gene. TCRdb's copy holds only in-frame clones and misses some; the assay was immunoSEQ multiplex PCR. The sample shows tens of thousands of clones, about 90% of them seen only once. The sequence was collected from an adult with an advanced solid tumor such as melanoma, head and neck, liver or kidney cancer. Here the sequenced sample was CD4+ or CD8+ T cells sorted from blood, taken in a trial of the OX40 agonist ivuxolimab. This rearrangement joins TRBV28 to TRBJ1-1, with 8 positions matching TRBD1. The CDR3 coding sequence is TGTGCCAGCAGTTTTGACAGGGGTGCTGAAGCTTTCTTT. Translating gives CASSFDRGAEAFF. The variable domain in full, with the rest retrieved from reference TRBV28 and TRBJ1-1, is DVKVTQSSRYLVKRTGEKVFLECVQDMDHENMFWYRQDPGLGLRLIYFSYDVKMKEKGDIPEGYSVSREKKERFSLILESASTNQTSMYLCASSFDRGAEAFFGQGTRLTVV.